A single sample is the source of the 16 T cell receptor beta chains below, sequenced in a study of blood T cell repertoires in COVID-19. Profiling relied on immunoSEQ multiplex PCR, and the TCRdb table lists in-frame clones only, not all of them. This sample has about 380,000 clones, with approximately 90% found just once. The material sequenced was PBMCs or T cells enriched from blood (not recorded which). These receptors originate from a woman in her late teens or twenties who had recovered from COVID-19.

This chain connects TRBV30 to TRBJ1-4, with 9 bases aligning to TRBD1. V shed 5 bases, J shed 4 bases, and the junction held 8 bases outside the gene matches. CDR3 length: 15 amino acids. Germline-derived CDR1 and CDR2 are GTSNPN and SVGIG (reference sequence). CDR3 nucleotide sequence: TGTGCCTGGGGTCCCGGGACAGGGAGTAATGAAAAACTGTTTTTT. This sequence encodes CAWGPGTGSNEKLFF.

V and J are TRBV4-3 and TRBJ2-7; TRBD1 matches 9 bases. Germline V CDR1 and CDR2: LGHNA, YSLEER. The CDR3 is 15 residues long. Trimming removed 4 bases from V and 4 bases from J; junction bases left unmatched: 8. CDR3 residues: CASSPRGTGFYEQYF. DNA of the CDR3: TGCGCCAGCAGCCCTCGTGGGACAGGGTTTTACGAGCAGTACTTC.

V gene TRBV7-2 combines with J gene TRBJ2-7, with 9 bases that match TRBD2. Germline V gene sequence: CDR1 SGHTA, CDR2 FQGNSA. The length of the CDR3 is 14 residues. Germline trimming cut 5 bases from V and 7 bases from J; bases unmatched to any gene: 9. The CDR3 DNA reads TGTGCCAGCAGCCCCCAGCGGGGGGTAGAGGAGCAGTACTTC. Its translation is CASSPQRGVEEQYF.

This chain uses TRBV6-4 with TRBJ2-5; 7 bases are a match to TRBD2. J gave up 1 base and V 5 bases, and 7 bases lay outside the gene matches. Germline V CDR1 and CDR2: MRHNA, SNTAGT. The CDR3 spans 15 residues. CDR3 nucleotides: TGTGCCAGCAGTCGGGTGGGGGGGGTCCAAGAGACCCAGTACTTC. Translating gives CASSRVGGVQETQYF.

The count of this clone is one. The chain couples TRBV3-1 (or the pseudogene TRBV3-2) to TRBJ1-1; weak D call: TRBD1 (5 bases). V was pared by 1 base and J by 0 bases, with 21 bases between. The V gene's germline CDR1 is LGHDT and CDR2 YNNKEL (reference sequence). This CDR3 has 19 amino acids. CDR3 sequence reads: CASSQGPLKTATMNTEAFF. The DNA for the CDR3 is TGTGCCAGCAGCCAAGGTCCCCTGAAGACAGCGACCATGAACACTGAAGCTTTCTTT.

This clone was observed once. The chain uses TRBV6-1 and TRBJ2-5; D is ambiguous. The CDR3 is 14 residues long. The germline V gene has CDR1 MNHNS and CDR2 SASEGT. V shed 0 bases and J shed 4 bases, with 9 bases lying between them. CDR3 sequence: CASSEAPVRETQYF. In nucleotides, the CDR3 is TGTGCCAGCAGTGAAGCTCCGGTGAGAGAGACCCAGTACTTC.

The chain recombines TRBV12-5 with TRBJ1-4, with D perhaps matching TRBD1 (5 bases). Germline V gene data show CDR1 as LGHNT and CDR2 as FRNRAP. This CDR3 spans 17 amino acids. V lost 0 bases to trimming and J lost 3 bases, with 14 bases between them. The CDR3 loop is CASGLVGGFPSNEKLFF. Written as DNA, the CDR3 is TGTGCTAGTGGTTTGGTCGGGGGGTTCCCCTCTAATGAAAAACTGTTTTTT.

The chain links TRBV2 to TRBJ2-3, with 7 bases identical to TRBD2. V gave up 8 bases and J gave up 5 bases; unmatched junction bases: 4. The germline CDR1 and CDR2 sequences are SNHLY and FYNNEI. This CDR3 region has 12 residues. This CDR3 is CASSGGGDTQYF. As DNA, the CDR3 is TGTGCCAGCTCGGGGGGTGGAGATACGCAGTATTTT.

The rearrangement uses TRBV9 and TRBJ1-4; 8 nucleotides match TRBD1. The CDR3 sequence is 17 residues long. Germline lookup yields CDR1 SGDLS and CDR2 YYNGEE. With 0 bases clipped from V and 8 bases from J, the junction kept 12 bases outside the gene matches. The CDR3 DNA sequence: TGTGCCAGCAGCGTAGAGGGAGTAGGACAGGGTCGGGAAAAACTGTTTTTT. Amino acid sequence: CASSVEGVGQGREKLFF.

The rearrangement uses TRBV6-2 or TRBV6-3 and TRBJ2-6; TRBD1 aligns across 8 bases. Germline CDR1 and CDR2: MNHEY and SVGEGT. The J segment lost 0 bases and the V segment lost 0 bases, leaving 4 bases of the junction unmatched. The CDR3 covers 18 residues. This CDR3 is CASSYSSGQDSGANVLTF. CDR3 sequence (DNA): TGTGCCAGCAGTTACTCGTCGGGACAGGACTCTGGGGCCAACGTCCTGACTTTC.

The V call is TRBV10-3, the J call TRBJ1-1; possibly TRBD1 for D (5 bases). The V end lost 0 bases, the J end lost 6 bases, and 14 bases lay between the germline ends. Germline CDR1 ENHRY, CDR2 SYGVKD. The CDR3 totals 15 residues. CDR3 nucleotide sequence: TGTGCCATCAGTGAGTCGAGGGGAGGGAGGGCTGAAGCTTTCTTT. It encodes CAISESRGGRAEAFF.

The chain is built from TRBV19 and TRBJ2-7; D is ambiguous. Trimming removed 1 base from V and 7 bases from J, with 14 bases in between. The CDR3 has 14 residues. Germline V gene lookup returns CDR1 LNHDA and CDR2 SQIVND (reference sequence). The DNA for the CDR3 is TGTGCCAGTAGTATAGGTCGGAATCGAGGAGAGCAGTACTTC. Residues: CASSIGRNRGEQYF.

The V and J genes are TRBV6-2 or TRBV6-3 and TRBJ2-5, with a tentative D call TRBD2 (6 bases). This CDR3 contains 14 residues. Trimming cost V 3 bases and J 2 bases, with 10 bases left between them. CDR1 is MNHEY and CDR2 is SVGEGT in the germline V gene. CDR3 sequence (DNA): TGTGCCAGCAGTTATTGGGACTTTCAAGAGACCCAGTACTTC. It specifies CASSYWDFQETQYF.

The V gene is TRBV11-1, the J gene TRBJ2-1, with 7 bases aligning to TRBD1. Looked up from germline, CDR1 is SGHAT and CDR2 is FQDESV (reference sequence). The CDR3 has 15 residues. V lost 2 bases and J lost 5; bases outside the gene matches: 6. The CDR3 loop reads CASSLTGQKDNEQFF. The CDR3 bases are TGTGCCAGCAGCTTAACGGGACAGAAAGACAATGAGCAGTTCTTC.

The chain links TRBV5-1 to TRBJ1-4; 7 positions match TRBD1. This CDR3 region has 19 residues. Germline loops: CDR1 SGHRS, CDR2 YFSETQ. V was pared by 0 bases and J by 0 bases, with 11 bases of the junction left unmatched. The chain's CDR3 is CASSLVGQGGPATNEKLFF. The CDR3 region has the DNA TGCGCCAGCAGCTTGGTAGGTCAGGGGGGACCTGCAACTAATGAAAAACTGTTTTTT.

Concerning this clone itself: This sample also contains other DNA sequences that code for the same CDR3. The chain has TRBV3-1 (or the pseudogene TRBV3-2) and TRBJ2-3, with 8 bases aligning to TRBD1. CDR1 is LGHDT and CDR2 is YNNKEL in the germline V gene (reference sequence). The CDR3 sequence is 15 residues long. The trim removed 1 base at V and 1 base at J, leaving 1 base unmatched. The CDR3 spells CASSQGGQGTDTQYF. The CDR3 DNA is TGTGCCAGCAGCCAAGGGGGACAGGGCACAGATACGCAGTATTTT.